Detailed here is one TCR beta chain. The sample originates from a study of early T cells in non-severe SARS-CoV-2 infection. The overall study: Unsorted whole-blood RNA was sequenced in bulk, leaving chains unpaired.

Germline V lookup: CDR1 KGHSH, CDR2 LQKENI. The CDR3 sequence is 14 residues long. The germline V and J ends were trimmed by 3 bases and 0 bases, with 8 bases remaining between them. One entry per CDR3 protein results from TCRdb running MiXCR on the 5' RACE reads. The sample lists tens of thousands of distinct CDR3 sequences, about 14% occurring once. This sequence joins TRBV18 and TRBJ1-1; no clear D. The clonotype originates from an adult who was a healthcare worker with PCR-confirmed SARS-CoV-2 infection or an uninfected control (not recorded which). The sample comprised whole blood. The CDR3 reads CASSPAGMNTEAFF. The CDR3 bases are TGTGCCAGCTCACCGGCCGGTATGAACACTGAAGCTTTCTTT.